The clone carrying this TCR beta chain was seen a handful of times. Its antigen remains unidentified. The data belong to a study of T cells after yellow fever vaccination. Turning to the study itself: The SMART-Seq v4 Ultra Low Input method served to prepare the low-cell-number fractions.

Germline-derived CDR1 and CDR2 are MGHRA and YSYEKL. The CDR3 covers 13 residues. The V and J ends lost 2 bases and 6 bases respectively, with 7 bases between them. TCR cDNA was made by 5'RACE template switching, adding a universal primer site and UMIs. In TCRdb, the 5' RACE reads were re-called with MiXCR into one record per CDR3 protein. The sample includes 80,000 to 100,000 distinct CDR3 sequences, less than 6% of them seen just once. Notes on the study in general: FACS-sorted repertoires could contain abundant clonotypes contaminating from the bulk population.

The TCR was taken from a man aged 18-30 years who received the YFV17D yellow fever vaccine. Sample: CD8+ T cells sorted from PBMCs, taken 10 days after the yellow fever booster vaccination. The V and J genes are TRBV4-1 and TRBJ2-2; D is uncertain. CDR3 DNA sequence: TGCGCCAGCAGCCAATTTGGTGCCGGGGAGCTGTTTTTT. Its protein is CASSQFGAGELFF.